Shown below are 20 T cell receptor beta chains from a single sample sequenced in a study of shared clonotypes between healthy human individuals. Profiling relied on immunoSEQ multiplex PCR, and the TCRdb table lists in-frame clones only, not all of them. The sample lists about 2 million clones, about 95% occurring once. Naive CD8 cells, CD45RO-negative and positively selected for CCR7, excluded terminally differentiated effector memory CD45RA+ cells. The sequencing input was naive CD8+ T cells sorted from blood. All receptors derive from a man aged 18 to 29 in good health.

The chain employs TRBV6-6 and TRBJ2-7; weak D call: TRBD2 (5 bases). The CDR3 spans 15 residues. The germline V gene has CDR1 MNHNY and CDR2 SVGAGI (reference sequence). V shed 0 bases and J shed 3 bases, with 12 bases lying between them. CDR3 coding DNA: TGTGCCAGCAGTTACTCTTCCGGGGAAGACTACGAGCAGTACTTC. This codes for CASSYSSGEDYEQYF.

This rearrangement joins TRBV29-1 to TRBJ1-1; D gene uncertain. Trimming took off 8 bases at V and 4 bases at J, with 23 bases between the two ends. Germline lookup yields CDR1 SQVTM and CDR2 ANQGSEA. This CDR3 spans 15 amino acids. The CDR3 reads CSYIDRAVGSTEAFF. CDR3 bases: TGCAGCTATATTGACCGGGCGGTGGGAAGCACTGAAGCTTTCTTT.

This chain uses TRBV14 with TRBJ2-7; unclear D gene. The CDR3 length is 14 residues. Germline V gives CDR1 SGHDN, CDR2 FVKESK. The V and J ends lost 3 bases and 3 bases respectively, with 12 bases between them. The CDR3 loop is CASSHIGGGYEQYF. In DNA form, the CDR3 reads TGTGCCAGCAGCCACATAGGCGGTGGCTACGAGCAGTACTTC.

The V and J genes are TRBV14 and TRBJ2-7; D is possibly TRBD1 (5 bases). Trimming left V 0 bases short and J 5 bases short, with 14 bases between. The CDR3 spans 15 residues. Looked up from germline, CDR1 is SGHDN and CDR2 is FVKESK. The CDR3 loop reads CASSQEDQDIDEQYF. CDR3 DNA sequence: TGTGCCAGCAGCCAAGAGGATCAGGACATCGACGAGCAGTACTTC.

The chain joins TRBV4-2 to TRBJ1-1, with TRBD1 as a possible D gene (6 bases). V was shortened by 10 bases and J by 1 base, with 10 bases between the two germline ends. The CDR3 has 12 residues. From germline, CDR1 is LGHNA and CDR2 YNFKEQ. In DNA form, the CDR3 reads TGTGCCACAACAGGGTGGAACACTGAAGCTTTCTTT. Translating gives CATTGWNTEAFF.

The chain links TRBV10-3 to TRBJ2-4; tentatively, D is TRBD1 (5 bases). CDR1 and CDR2 (germline): ENHRY, SYGVKD. Trimming removed 0 bases at V and 0 bases at J, with 15 bases between. CDR3 size: 18 residues. As DNA, the CDR3 is TGTGCCATCAGTGAGTCGGTTGGGGCCAGCGTAGCCAAAAACATTCAGTACTTC. This gives the protein CAISESVGASVAKNIQYF.

A note on this clone: The sample carries other DNA sequences with the same CDR3. The chain is built from TRBV4-3 and TRBJ2-1; TRBD2 matches at 9 bases. This CDR3 is 16 amino acids long. V lost 0 bases and J lost 0; bases outside the gene matches: 0. The germline gives CDR1 LGHNA, CDR2 YSLEER. CDR3 nucleotide sequence: TGCGCCAGCAGCCAAGATAGCGGGAGCTCCTACAATGAGCAGTTCTTC. It codes for CASSQDSGSSYNEQFF.

The chain carries TRBV25-1 and TRBJ1-5; TRBD1 aligns across 11 bases. V trimming: 8 bases; J trimming: 6 bases; junction bases outside the gene matches: 6. The CDR3 is made up of 14 amino acids. Germline V gene sequence: CDR1 MGHDK, CDR2 SYGVNS. The CDR3 loop reads CASFRTGGCQPQHF. The CDR3 DNA follows: TGTGCCAGCTTCAGGACAGGGGGCTGTCAGCCCCAGCATTTT.

CDR3 DNA: TGTGCCAGCAGCCCGGGACTAGCCAAAAACATTCAGTACTTC. It yields the protein CASSPGLAKNIQYF. The V and J genes are TRBV5-6 and TRBJ2-4, with a possible D match to TRBD2 (6 bases). The germline V and J ends were trimmed by 4 bases and 0 bases, with 8 bases remaining between them. This CDR3 comprises 14 residues. Germline loops: CDR1 SGHDT, CDR2 YYEEEE. Full variable domain (outside the CDR3, taken from reference TRBV5-6 and TRBJ2-4): DAGVTQSPTHLIKTRGQQVTLRCSPKSGHDTVSWYQQALGQGPQFIFQYYEEEERQRGNFPDRFSGHQFPNYSSELNVNALLLGDSALYLCASSPGLAKNIQYFGAGTRLSVL.

The chain combines TRBV27 with TRBJ2-7; 7 bases are shared with TRBD1. From germline, CDR1 is MNHEY and CDR2 SMNVEV (reference sequence). There are 12 residues in the CDR3. Germline trimming cut 4 bases from V and 7 bases from J; bases unmatched to any gene: 4. CDR3 sequence: CASSSTGWEQYF. CDR3 DNA sequence: TGTGCCAGCAGTTCGACAGGGTGGGAGCAGTACTTC.

The rearrangement links TRBV5-1 to TRBJ1-4; 9 positions match TRBD1. Looked up from germline, CDR1 is SGHRS and CDR2 is YFSETQ. CDR3 size: 20 residues. The trim removed 0 bases at V and 6 bases at J, leaving 18 bases unmatched. CDR3 coding DNA: TGCGCCAGCAGCTTGGGTCACGGAGGGGACAGGGCGGTAGGATATGAAAAACTGTTTTTT. Amino acid sequence: CASSLGHGGDRAVGYEKLFF.

The V gene is TRBV7-2, the J gene TRBJ2-7, with D perhaps TRBD2 (6 bases). V lost 5 bases and J 0 bases, leaving 17 bases between the germline ends. This CDR3 spans 16 amino acids. The V gene's germline CDR1 is SGHTA and CDR2 FQGNSA. CDR3 amino acids: CASSVLGSGYSYEQYF. The DNA for the CDR3 is TGTGCCAGCAGCGTCCTGGGTAGCGGTTACTCCTACGAGCAGTACTTC.

This chain links TRBV4-1 with TRBJ1-2; 8 nucleotides agree with TRBD1. Trimming removed 1 base from V and 3 bases from J; junction bases left unmatched: 13. This CDR3 is built from 18 residues. The germline V gene has CDR1 MGHRA and CDR2 YSYEKL. CDR3: CASSQGAPGGAVHYGYTF. CDR3 in DNA: TGCGCCAGCAGCCAAGGGGCCCCAGGGGGCGCGGTCCACTATGGCTACACCTTC.

The CDR3 loop reads CASREGPGGFSTDTQYF. The DNA of the CDR3 is TGTGCCAGCAGGGAGGGCCCTGGGGGGTTCAGCACAGATACGCAGTATTTT. The V and J genes are TRBV2 and TRBJ2-3; D possibly corresponds to TRBD2 (6 bases). This CDR3 region has 17 residues. V was shortened by 6 bases and J by 0 bases, with 19 bases between the two germline ends. The germline gives CDR1 SNHLY, CDR2 FYNNEI.

The chain is built from TRBV4-3 and TRBJ2-1, with a possible D match to TRBD2 (6 bases). The V gene lost 3 bases and the J gene lost 2 bases, with 23 bases spanning the gap. The CDR3 has 19 residues. The V gene's germline CDR1 is LGHNA and CDR2 YSLEER. The CDR3 DNA is TGCGCCAGCAGCCAGGGCTGGGGGACGGGAGACATAACCTACAATGAGCAGTTCTTC. Protein sequence: CASSQGWGTGDITYNEQFF.

V usage is TRBV5-6 and J usage is TRBJ1-1; D uncertain. The CDR3 totals 15 residues. Looked up from germline, CDR1 is SGHDT and CDR2 is YYEEEE. V shed 0 bases and J shed 0 bases, with 9 bases lying between them. The CDR3 is CASSLDWEMNTEAFF. The CDR3 region has the DNA TGTGCCAGCAGCTTGGATTGGGAGATGAACACTGAAGCTTTCTTT.

The rearrangement links TRBV29-1 to TRBJ2-2; D is possibly TRBD2 (5 bases). This CDR3 comprises 15 residues. Germline-derived CDR1 and CDR2 are SQVTM and ANQGSEA. Trimming left V 6 bases short and J 4 bases short, with 18 bases between. This CDR3 is CSVASGLGGTGELFF. CDR3 in DNA: TGCAGCGTCGCCAGCGGACTCGGTGGCACCGGGGAGCTGTTTTTT.

This chain links TRBV5-7 with TRBJ2-4; D uncertain. TRBV5-7 is classed as an ORF, of uncertain function. The CDR3 contains 12 residues. Trimming stripped 3 bases from V and 11 bases from J, with 12 bases between. The CDR3 nucleotides are TGTGCCAGCAGCTCCCTACTTGTACTTCAGTACTTC. Translating gives CASSSLLVLQYF.

The CDR3 loop reads CASSYRRDPSNYGYTF. In nucleotides, the CDR3 is TGTGCCAGCAGTTACCGACGGGACCCGAGTAACTATGGCTACACCTTC. The chain recombines TRBV6-5 with TRBJ1-2; TRBD1 is a possible D gene (5 bases). The ends were cut back, 2 bases at V and 1 base at J, with 14 bases in the middle. This CDR3 spans 16 amino acids. Germline lookup yields CDR1 MNHEY and CDR2 SVGAGI.

The V gene is TRBV11-1, the J gene TRBJ2-4; D may be TRBD1 (5 bases). Trimming pared 1 base from V and 8 bases from J, leaving 9 bases between. This CDR3 has 13 residues. Germline V gene data show CDR1 as SGHAT and CDR2 as FQDESV (reference sequence). The CDR3 DNA reads TGTGCCAGCAGCTTAGGGACAAGGGACATTCAGTACTTC. Translation: CASSLGTRDIQYF.